The T cell receptor beta chain described here comes from a study of Ad26.COV2.S vaccination and SARS-CoV-2 variants. Looking at the study overall: Donor got 5x10^10 or 1x10^11 viral particles of Ad26.COV2.S. Study-level findings and limits: Breadth of non-spike TCRs did not differ between vaccinees and placebo recipients. Reports say spike-specific CD8+ and CD4+ T cell responses covered substantial breadth after vaccination.

CDR3 length equals 12 residues. In germline, CDR1 is MDHEN, CDR2 SYDVKM. Trimming stripped 5 bases from V and 14 bases from J, with 15 bases between. The protocol was immunoSEQ multiplex PCR, while the TCRdb copy is restricted to in-frame clones and leaves out a portion. This sample yields some 480,000 clones, of which around nine tenths are seen a single time; around 13% belongs to the top ten. Comments on this clone: Its antigen remains unidentified.

Treatment given: around 19 received Ad26.COV2.S at low or high dose, single or two shots; 5 received placebo; per-sample allocation not given. The samples date from day 63 after the first vaccine or placebo injection. The material was peripheral blood, obtained in a trial of Ad26.COV2.S vaccine versus placebo. This clonotype was obtained from a person aged 18 to 59 who received the Ad26.COV2.S COVID-19 vaccine or a placebo. The V call is TRBV28, the J call TRBJ2-2, with D unresolved. The CDR3 DNA is TGTGCCAGCAGTCCTCAAAACCTGGTCCTGTTTTTT. Translation gives CASSPQNLVLFF.